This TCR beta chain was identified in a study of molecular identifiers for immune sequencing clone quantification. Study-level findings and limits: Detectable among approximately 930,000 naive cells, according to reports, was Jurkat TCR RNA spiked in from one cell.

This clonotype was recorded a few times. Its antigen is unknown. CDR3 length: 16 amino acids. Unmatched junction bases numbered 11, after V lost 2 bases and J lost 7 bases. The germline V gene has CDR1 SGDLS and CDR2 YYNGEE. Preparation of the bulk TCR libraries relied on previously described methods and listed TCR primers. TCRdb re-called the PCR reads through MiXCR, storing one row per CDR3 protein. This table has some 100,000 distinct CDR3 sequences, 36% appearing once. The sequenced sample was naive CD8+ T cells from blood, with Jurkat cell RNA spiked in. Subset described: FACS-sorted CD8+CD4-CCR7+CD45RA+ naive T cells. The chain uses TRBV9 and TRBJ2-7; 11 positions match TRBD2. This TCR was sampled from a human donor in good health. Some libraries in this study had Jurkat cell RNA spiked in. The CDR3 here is CASSVPLAGGPDEQYF. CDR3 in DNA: TGTGCCAGCAGCGTCCCCTTAGCGGGAGGGCCTGATGAGCAGTACTTC. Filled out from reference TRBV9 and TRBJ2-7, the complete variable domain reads DSGVTQTPKHLITATGQRVTLRCSPRSGDLSVYWYQQSLDQGLQFLIQYYNGEERAKGNILERFSAQQFPDLHSELNLSSLELGDSALYFCASSVPLAGGPDEQYFGPGTRLTVT.